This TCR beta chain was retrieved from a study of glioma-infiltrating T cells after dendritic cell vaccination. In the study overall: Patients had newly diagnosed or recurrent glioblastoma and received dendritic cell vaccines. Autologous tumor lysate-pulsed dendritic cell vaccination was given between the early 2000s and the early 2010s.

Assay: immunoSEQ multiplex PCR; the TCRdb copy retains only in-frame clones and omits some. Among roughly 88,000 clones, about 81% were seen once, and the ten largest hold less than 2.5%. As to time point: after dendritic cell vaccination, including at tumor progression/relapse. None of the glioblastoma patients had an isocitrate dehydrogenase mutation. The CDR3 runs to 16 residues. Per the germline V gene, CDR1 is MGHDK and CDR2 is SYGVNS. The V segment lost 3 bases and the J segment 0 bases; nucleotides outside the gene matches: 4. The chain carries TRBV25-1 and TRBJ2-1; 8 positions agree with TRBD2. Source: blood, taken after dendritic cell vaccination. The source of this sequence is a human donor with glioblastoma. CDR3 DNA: TGTGCCAGCAGTGACACCAGCGGGGGCTCCTACAATGAGCAGTTCTTC. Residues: CASSDTSGGSYNEQFF.